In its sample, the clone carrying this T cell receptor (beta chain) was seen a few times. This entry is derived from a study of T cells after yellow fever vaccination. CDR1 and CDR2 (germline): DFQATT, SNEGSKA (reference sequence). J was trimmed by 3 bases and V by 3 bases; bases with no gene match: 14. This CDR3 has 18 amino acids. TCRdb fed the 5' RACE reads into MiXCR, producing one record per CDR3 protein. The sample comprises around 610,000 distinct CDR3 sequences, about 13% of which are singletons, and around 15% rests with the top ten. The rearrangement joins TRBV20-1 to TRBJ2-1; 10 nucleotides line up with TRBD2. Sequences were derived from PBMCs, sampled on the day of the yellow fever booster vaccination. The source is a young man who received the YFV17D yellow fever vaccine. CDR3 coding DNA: TGCAGTGCTAGGCCAGGGGTTAGGACTAGCGGCAGCTACAATGAGCAGTTCTTC. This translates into CSARPGVRTSGSYNEQFF.